This T cell receptor beta chain derives from a study of CD8+ T cells in alopecia areata (dated by TCRdb to between 2017 and 2018). Regarding the complete study: Treated patients were enrolled in an open-label pilot trial of oral tofacitinib at 5 to 10 mg twice daily for moderate-to-severe alopecia areata. Patients stayed on tofacitinib for 6 to 18 months and then had 6 months of follow-up off drug so that delayed response and recurrence could be assessed. The SALT score, which quantifies the percentage of affected scalp surface area, was used to measure disease severity in treated patients. In both human patients and the C3H/HeJ mouse model, the study applied high-throughput TCRbeta sequencing to look at T cell clonal expansion in alopecia areata. On the human side, TCRbeta sequencing was run on scalp tissue and on sorted CD4+ and CD8+ peripheral blood T cells from healthy controls and from alopecia areata patients with either patchy or totalis/universalis disease. Biopsies were taken from tofacitinib-treated patients at baseline and at 4 and 24 weeks of treatment, and a later scalp biopsy was taken in several of the tofacitinib-treated patients. Scalp clonality was compared across normal scalp (n=4), patchy alopecia areata scalp (n=8), and alopecia totalis/universalis scalp (n=8). RNA was extracted with the PAXgene miRNA kit for fixed scalp, the miRNeasy kit for PBMCs, and the RNeasy kit for mouse skin. TCRbeta CDR3 regions were amplified by immunoSEQ multiplex PCR with 35 Vbeta forward and 13 Jbeta reverse primers.

Broader findings and caveats from the paper: Many expanded lesional clones persisted in scalp and blood during tofacitinib treatment, which may partly explain relapse after stopping treatment. Because the treated cohort was small and had just a single nonresponder, larger studies are needed to establish links between baseline CD8+ expansion and response. Tofacitinib significantly lowered scalp clonality and the number of expanded CD8+ clones among the top 100 scalp clones. Unlike mouse skin, where gammadelta T cells dominate, normal human skin contains resident alphabeta T cells that get sequenced too, which complicates analysis of the scalp TCR repertoire. Compared with normal scalp, lesional scalp, particularly in alopecia totalis/universalis, had higher clonality and more expanded CD8+ clones, which suggests antigenic drive. Compared with mice, TCR sequences shared between patients were less clear, possibly partly because of HLA diversity across the patient population.

In the case of this clone: Its antigen is not yet known. There are no base qualities to consult, and no much larger clone falls within one base.

This specimen's time point label, interpreted: 24 weeks on oral tofacitinib. This specimen's treatment or condition label, per the study, means: oral pan-JAK inhibitor, 5-10 mg twice daily. Lesional scalp punch biopsies and peripheral blood were obtained from alopecia areata patients. PBMCs were isolated by density centrifugation and stained for CD3, CD4 and CD8, after which CD4+ and CD8+ T cells were sorted on a FACSAria. The library was obtained by the immunoSEQ multiplex PCR assay. RNA was extracted from all samples and reverse transcribed into cDNA, which served as template for TCR sequencing. SuperScript III was used for first-strand cDNA synthesis, primed with a 2:1 mix of oligo-dT and random hexamers. Amplification bias was assessed with a synthetic immune receptor repertoire, and residual bias was removed computationally. Regarding the original processing steps: Raw reads were preprocessed to remove errors, and CDR3 was defined according to IMGT conventions as the region from the conserved cysteine to phenylalanine. Clonality was computed by normalizing Shannon entropy by log2 of the number of productive unique TCRs and subtracting the result from 1. Whether each scalp clone was CD4 or CD8 was inferred by checking scalp TCRbeta sequences against the CD4 and CD8 repertoires from sorted blood. Here the immuneACCESS table is served through TCRdb, limited to in-frame sequences with V and J called. Missing clones are a known gap in these copies; in checked studies unresolved V genes cover under half, and the rest lacks a known reason. V and J calls and clone size are those listed in that table; D and trimming were worked out from the DNA. The sample has around 110,000 clones on record, around 50% of them singletons. 9% to 15% of the sample goes to the ten largest clones.

This clonotype was obtained from a human donor with alopecia areata. The source material was CD8+ T cells sorted from blood, sampled at week 24, from a patient treated with tofacitinib.

The DNA sequence follows: TGTGCCTGGGATGGGGGCGGAAATGAAAAACTGTTTTTT. Translated, this gives CAWDGGGNEKLFF. This sequence uses TRBV30 and TRBJ1-4; TRBD1 might be the D gene, on 6 matching bases. V loses 5 bases of germline sequence and J loses 5 bases, and the interval between the two ends is 12 bases. From the cysteine up to the phenylalanine, the CDR3 has a length of 13 residues. The CDR3 DNA has 39 bases and is translated from base 1. Via the germline V gene (reference sequence), CDR1 is GTSNPN and CDR2 SVGIG.